The count of the clone carrying this TCR beta chain is one. RNA was extracted from whole blood without cell sorting, alongside germline DNA. The entry originates in a study of tumor-infiltrating lymphocytes in primary liver carcinoma. TCR beta cDNA was reverse-transcribed from about 550 ng of total RNA. The reaction used a constant-region primer and ProtoScript II reverse transcriptase. Modified slightly, ARM-PCR produced TCR beta libraries over three nested multiplex PCR rounds. TCRdb ran MiXCR on the multiplex PCR reads and lists one entry per CDR3 protein. The sample includes 150,000 to 200,000 distinct CDR3 sequences, about 60% of them seen just once. The receptor's source is a middle-aged man with primary liver carcinoma and hepatitis B virus infection. The sequencing input was peripheral blood.

In DNA, the CDR3 is TGCGCCAGCAGCCCCATCCAGGGTGACTATGGCTACACCTTC. It translates to CASSPIQGDYGYTF. V usage is TRBV4-1 and J usage is TRBJ1-2, with a weak D call TRBD1 (5 bases). CDR1 and CDR2 (germline): MGHRA, YSYEKL. CDR3 length: 14 residues. V shed 4 bases and J shed 3 bases, with 12 bases lying between them.